The 3 T cell receptor beta chains below come from one sample, sequenced in a study of T cell clonotyping in hematopoietic cell transplantation. The method was immunoSEQ multiplex PCR; TCRdb's version includes in-frame clones alone and lacks a portion of them. Found here are approximately 44,000 clones, less than 95% of them singletons; the top ten hold 0.7% to 0.95%. Sequenced input: peripheral blood mononuclear cells. The receptor set was obtained from a woman between 45 and 65 years old in good health. Some clones in this sample may be carry-over from other donors' samples.

As to this clone: The junction shows a germline mismatch at one end, possibly a read error. The chain links TRBV19 to TRBJ1-5, with D possibly matching TRBD1 (5 bases). Germline V gene data show CDR1 as LNHDA and CDR2 as SQIVND (reference sequence). The CDR3 length is 15 residues. The CDR3 nucleotides are TGTGCCAGTAGTCCCCCGAGACAGAGCAATCAACCCCAGCATTTT. It is translated as CASSPPRQSNQPQHF.

This chain's CDR3 is CASSIDRGPGNTIYF. In nucleotides, the CDR3 is TGTGCCAGTAGTATAGACCGGGGGCCTGGAAACACCATATATTTT. The genes are TRBV19 and TRBJ1-3; TRBD1 is a possible D gene (6 bases). This CDR3 contains 15 residues. Trimming took 0 bases from V and 2 from J, leaving 8 bases between them. The V gene's germline CDR1 is LNHDA and CDR2 SQIVND (reference sequence).

The J gene is TRBJ2-2, the V gene TRBV19, with D possibly called TRBD1 or TRBD2 (6 bases each). The germline V and J ends were trimmed by 3 bases and 4 bases, with 12 bases remaining between them. Germline CDR1 is LNHDA and CDR2 is SQIVND (reference sequence). This CDR3 comprises 15 residues. This CDR3 is CASSIKGGPTGELFF. The CDR3 nucleotides are TGTGCCAGTAGTATCAAGGGGGGCCCCACCGGGGAGCTGTTTTTT.